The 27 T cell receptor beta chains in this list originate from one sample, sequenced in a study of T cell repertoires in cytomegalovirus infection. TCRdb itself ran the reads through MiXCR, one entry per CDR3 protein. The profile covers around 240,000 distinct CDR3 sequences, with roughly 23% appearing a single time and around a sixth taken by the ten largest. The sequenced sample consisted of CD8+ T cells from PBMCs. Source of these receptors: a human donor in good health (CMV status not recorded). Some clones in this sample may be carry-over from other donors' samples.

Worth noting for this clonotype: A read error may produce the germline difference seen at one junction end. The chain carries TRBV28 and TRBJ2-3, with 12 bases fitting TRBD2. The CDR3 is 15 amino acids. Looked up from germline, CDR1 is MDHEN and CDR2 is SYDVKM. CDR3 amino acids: CVSSLAGGPGDTQYF. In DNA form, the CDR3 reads TGTGTCAGCAGTCTAGCGGGGGGGCCCGGAGATACGCAGTATTTT.

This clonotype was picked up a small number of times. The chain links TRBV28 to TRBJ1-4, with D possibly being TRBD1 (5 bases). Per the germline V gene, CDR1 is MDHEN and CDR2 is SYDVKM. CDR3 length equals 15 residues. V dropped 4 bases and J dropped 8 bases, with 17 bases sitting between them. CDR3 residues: CASSSRDALGEKLFF. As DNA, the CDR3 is TGTGCCAGCAGTTCCCGGGACGCCCTGGGGGAAAAACTGTTTTTT.

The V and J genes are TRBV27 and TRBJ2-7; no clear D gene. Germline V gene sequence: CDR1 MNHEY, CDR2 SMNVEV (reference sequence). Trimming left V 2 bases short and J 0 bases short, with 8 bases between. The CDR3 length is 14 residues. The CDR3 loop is CASSLAALSYEQYF. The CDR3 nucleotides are TGTGCCAGCAGTTTAGCGGCGCTCTCCTACGAGCAGTACTTC.

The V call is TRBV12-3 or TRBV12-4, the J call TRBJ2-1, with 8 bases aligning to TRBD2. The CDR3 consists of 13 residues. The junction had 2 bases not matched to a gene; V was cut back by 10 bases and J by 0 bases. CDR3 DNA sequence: TGTGCCACCGGGACTAGCTCCTACAATGAGCAGTTCTTC. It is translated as CATGTSSYNEQFF.

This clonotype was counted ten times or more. The CDR3 region has the DNA TGTGCCAGCAGTGAGTGGACAGGCAGGAACTATGGCTACACCTTC. It translates to CASSEWTGRNYGYTF. The chain has TRBV2 and TRBJ1-2; 7 nucleotides line up with TRBD1. The CDR3 has 15 residues. Looked up from germline, CDR1 is SNHLY and CDR2 is FYNNEI. The ends lost 3 bases at V and 2 bases at J; junction bases unmatched: 6.

The CDR3 DNA reads TGTGCCAGCAGTTACACCGGACAGGGGGGTTCCGGAAACACCATATATTTT. The encoded protein is CASSYTGQGGSGNTIYF. This rearrangement joins TRBV6-6 to TRBJ1-3; 10 bases line up with TRBD1. CDR3 size: 17 residues. V was pared by 2 bases and J by 4 bases, with 8 bases of the junction left unmatched. The germline V gene encodes CDR1 MNHNY and CDR2 SVGAGI (reference sequence).

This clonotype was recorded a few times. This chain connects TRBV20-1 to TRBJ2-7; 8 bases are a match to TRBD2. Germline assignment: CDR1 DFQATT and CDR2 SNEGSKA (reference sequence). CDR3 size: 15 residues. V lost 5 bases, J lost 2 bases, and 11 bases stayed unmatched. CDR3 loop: CSAPSTAGGTYEQYF. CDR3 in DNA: TGCAGTGCTCCTAGTACGGCGGGGGGAACCTACGAGCAGTACTTC.

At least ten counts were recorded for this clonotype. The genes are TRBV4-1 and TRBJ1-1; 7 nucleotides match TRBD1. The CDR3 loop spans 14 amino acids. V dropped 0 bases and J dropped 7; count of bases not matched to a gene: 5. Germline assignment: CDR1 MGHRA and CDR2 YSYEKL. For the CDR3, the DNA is TGCGCCAGCAGCCAAGAAGAGGGACAGTATGAAGCTTTCTTT. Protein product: CASSQEEGQYEAFF.

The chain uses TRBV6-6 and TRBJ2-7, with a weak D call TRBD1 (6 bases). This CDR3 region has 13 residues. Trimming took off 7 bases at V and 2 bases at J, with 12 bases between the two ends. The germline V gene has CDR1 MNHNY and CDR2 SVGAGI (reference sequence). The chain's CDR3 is CASTTDRTYEQYF. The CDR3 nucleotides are TGTGCCAGCACCACAGACAGGACCTACGAGCAGTACTTC.

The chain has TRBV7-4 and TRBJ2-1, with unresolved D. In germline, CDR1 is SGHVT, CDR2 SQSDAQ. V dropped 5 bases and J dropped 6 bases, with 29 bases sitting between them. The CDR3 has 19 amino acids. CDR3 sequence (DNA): TGTGCCAGCAGCCAAGAACCTCCGGAGAAAGTAGGGTTCCCCAATGAGCAGTTCTTC. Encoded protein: CASSQEPPEKVGFPNEQFF.

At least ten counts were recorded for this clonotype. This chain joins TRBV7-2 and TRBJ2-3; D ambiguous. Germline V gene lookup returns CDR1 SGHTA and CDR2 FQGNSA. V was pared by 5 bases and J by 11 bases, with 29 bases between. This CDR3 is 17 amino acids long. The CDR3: CASSPPGRETRFWWQYF. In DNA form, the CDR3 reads TGTGCCAGCAGCCCGCCCGGGCGAGAGACCCGATTTTGGTGGCAGTATTTT. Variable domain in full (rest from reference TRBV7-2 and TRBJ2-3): GAGVSQSPSNKVTEKGKDVELRCDPISGHTALYWYRQSLGQGLEFLIYFQGNSAPDKSGLPSDRFSAERTGGSVSTLTIQRTQQEDSAVYLCASSPPGRETRFWWQYFGPGTRLTVL.

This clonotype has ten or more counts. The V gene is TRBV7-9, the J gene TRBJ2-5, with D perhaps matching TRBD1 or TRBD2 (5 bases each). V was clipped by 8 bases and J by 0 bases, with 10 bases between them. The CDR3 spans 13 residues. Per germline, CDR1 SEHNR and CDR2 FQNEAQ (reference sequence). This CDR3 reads CASGEGYQETQYF. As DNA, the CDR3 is TGTGCCAGCGGCGAGGGGTACCAAGAGACCCAGTACTTC.

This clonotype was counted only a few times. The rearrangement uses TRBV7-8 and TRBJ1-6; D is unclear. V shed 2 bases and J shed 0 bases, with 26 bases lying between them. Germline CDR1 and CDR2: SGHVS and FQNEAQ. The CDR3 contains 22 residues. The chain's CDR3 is CASSLTEYRRNGPFSYNSPLHF. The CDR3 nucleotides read TGTGCCAGCAGCTTAACGGAGTATAGACGGAACGGGCCGTTCTCCTATAATTCACCCCTCCACTTT.

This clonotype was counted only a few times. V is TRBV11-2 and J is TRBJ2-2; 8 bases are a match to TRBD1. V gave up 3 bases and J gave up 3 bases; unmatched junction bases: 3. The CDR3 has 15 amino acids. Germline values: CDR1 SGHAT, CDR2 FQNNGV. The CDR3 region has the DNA TGTGCCAGCAGCTTCCACAGGGGGGACACCGGGGAGCTGTTTTTT. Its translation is CASSFHRGDTGELFF.

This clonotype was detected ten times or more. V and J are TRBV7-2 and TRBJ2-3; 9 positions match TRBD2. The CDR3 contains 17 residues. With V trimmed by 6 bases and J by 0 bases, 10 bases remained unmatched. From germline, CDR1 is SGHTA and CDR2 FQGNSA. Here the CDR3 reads CASRPDIAGASTDTQYF. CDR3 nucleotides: TGTGCCAGCAGACCAGATATAGCGGGAGCCAGCACAGATACGCAGTATTTT.

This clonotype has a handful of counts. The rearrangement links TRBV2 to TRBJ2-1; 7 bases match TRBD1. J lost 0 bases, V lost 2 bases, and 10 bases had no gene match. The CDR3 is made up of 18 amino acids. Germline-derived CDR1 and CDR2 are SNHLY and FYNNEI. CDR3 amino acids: CASSELMTGLSSYNEQFF. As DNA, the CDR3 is TGTGCCAGCAGTGAATTGATGACAGGGCTATCCTCCTACAATGAGCAGTTCTTC. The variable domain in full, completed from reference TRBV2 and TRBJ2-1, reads EPEVTQTPSHQVTQMGQEVILRCVPISNHLYFYWYRQILGQKVEFLVSFYNNEISEKSEIFDDQFSVERPDGSNFTLKIRSTKLEDSAMYFCASSELMTGLSSYNEQFFGPGTRLTVL.

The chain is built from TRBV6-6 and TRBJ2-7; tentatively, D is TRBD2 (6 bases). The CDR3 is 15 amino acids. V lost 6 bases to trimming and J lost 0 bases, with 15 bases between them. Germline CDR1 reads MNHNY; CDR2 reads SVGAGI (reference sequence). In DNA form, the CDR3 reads TGTGCCAGCAGCCGGAGGGAATCCAGCTCCTACGAGCAGTACTTC. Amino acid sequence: CASSRRESSSYEQYF.

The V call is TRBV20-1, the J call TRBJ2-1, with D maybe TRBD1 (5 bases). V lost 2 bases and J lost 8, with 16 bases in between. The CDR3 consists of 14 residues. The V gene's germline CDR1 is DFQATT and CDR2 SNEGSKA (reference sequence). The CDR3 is CSARSTHQGYEQFF. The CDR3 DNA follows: TGCAGTGCTAGAAGTACCCACCAGGGCTATGAGCAGTTCTTC.

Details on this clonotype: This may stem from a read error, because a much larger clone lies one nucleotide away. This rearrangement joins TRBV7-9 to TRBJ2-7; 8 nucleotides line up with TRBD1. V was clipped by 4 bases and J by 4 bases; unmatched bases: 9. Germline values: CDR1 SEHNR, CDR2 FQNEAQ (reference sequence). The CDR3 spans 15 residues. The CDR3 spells CASSSHRGDWYEQYF. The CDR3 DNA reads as TGTGCCAGCAGCTCCCACAGGGGGGATTGGTACGAGCAGTACTTC.

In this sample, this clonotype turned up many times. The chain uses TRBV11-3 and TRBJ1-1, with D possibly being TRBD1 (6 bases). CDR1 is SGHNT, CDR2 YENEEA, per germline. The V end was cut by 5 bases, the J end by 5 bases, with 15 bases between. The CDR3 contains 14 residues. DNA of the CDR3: TGTGCCAGCAGCGATCCGGGGGGCAAGACTGAAGCTTTCTTT. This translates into CASSDPGGKTEAFF.

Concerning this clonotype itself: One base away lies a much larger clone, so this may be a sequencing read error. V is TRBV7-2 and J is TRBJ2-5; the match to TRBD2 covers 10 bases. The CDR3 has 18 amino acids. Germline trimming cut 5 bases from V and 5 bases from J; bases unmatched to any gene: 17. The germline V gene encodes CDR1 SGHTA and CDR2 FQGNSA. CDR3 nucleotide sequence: TGTGCCAGCAGCACCGACTCCCCCAGCGGGGGGGCCGAGGAGACCCAGTACTTC. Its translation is CASSTDSPSGGAEETQYF.

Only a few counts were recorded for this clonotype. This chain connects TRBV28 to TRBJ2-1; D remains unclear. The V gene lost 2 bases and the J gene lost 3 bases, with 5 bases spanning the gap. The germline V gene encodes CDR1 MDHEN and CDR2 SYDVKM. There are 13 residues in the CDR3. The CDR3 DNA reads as TGTGCCAGCAGTTTACTAGACTACAATGAGCAGTTCTTC. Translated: CASSLLDYNEQFF.

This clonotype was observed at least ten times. CDR3 loop: CASSPSSSSYNEQFF. The CDR3 coding sequence is TGTGCCAGTAGTCCCTCTAGCAGCTCCTACAATGAGCAGTTCTTC. The chain employs TRBV19 and TRBJ2-1, with a tentative D call TRBD2 (5 bases). The CDR3 sequence is 15 residues long. CDR1 LNHDA and CDR2 SQIVND come from the germline V gene (reference sequence). With 5 bases removed from V and 0 bases from J, the gap between germline ends came to 11 bases.

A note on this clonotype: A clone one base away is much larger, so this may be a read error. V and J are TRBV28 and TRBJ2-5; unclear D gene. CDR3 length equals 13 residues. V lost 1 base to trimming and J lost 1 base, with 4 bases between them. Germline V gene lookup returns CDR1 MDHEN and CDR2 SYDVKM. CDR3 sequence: CASSLYTQETQYF. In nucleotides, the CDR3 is TGTGCCAGCAGTTTATATACCCAAGAGACCCAGTACTTC.

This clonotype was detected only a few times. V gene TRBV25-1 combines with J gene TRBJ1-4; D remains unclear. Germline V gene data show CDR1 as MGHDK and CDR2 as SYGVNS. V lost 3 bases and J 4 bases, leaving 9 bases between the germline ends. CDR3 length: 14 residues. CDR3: CASSDVSYNEKLFF. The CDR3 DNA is TGTGCCAGCAGTGATGTCAGTTATAATGAAAAACTGTTTTTT.

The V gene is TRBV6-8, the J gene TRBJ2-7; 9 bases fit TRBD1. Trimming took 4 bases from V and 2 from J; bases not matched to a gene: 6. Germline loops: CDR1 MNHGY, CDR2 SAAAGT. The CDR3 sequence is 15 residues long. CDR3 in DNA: TGTGCCAGCAGTTCCCGGGACAGGGTGCCCTACGAGCAGTACTTC. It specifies CASSSRDRVPYEQYF.

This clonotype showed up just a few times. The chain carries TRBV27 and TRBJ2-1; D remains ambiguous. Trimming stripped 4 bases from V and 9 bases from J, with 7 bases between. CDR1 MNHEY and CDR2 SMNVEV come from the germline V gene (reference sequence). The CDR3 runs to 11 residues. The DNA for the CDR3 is TGTGCCAGCAGTTCCGCGGTTGAGCAGTTCTTC. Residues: CASSSAVEQFF.